What follows are 17 T cell receptor beta chains derived from one specimen sequenced in a study of graft-versus-host responses after intestinal transplantation. Only in-frame clones appear in the TCRdb table, and some are missing; sequencing was by immunoSEQ multiplex PCR. This table has over 75,000 clones, roughly nine tenths appearing once. Their target antigens are unknown. Sample: unstimulated CD4+ T cells sorted from spleen or lymph node cells, taken before intestinal transplant. The receptors shown here come from a human donor who received an intestinal transplant.

This chain links TRBV5-4 with TRBJ2-7; no reliable D call. CDR1 is SGHNT and CDR2 is YYREEE in the germline V gene (reference sequence). The CDR3 consists of 14 residues. V gave up 4 bases and J gave up 2 bases, with 13 bases separating them. In DNA form, the CDR3 reads TGTGCCAGCAGCGCCCGTACGGAGACCTACGAGCAGTACTTC. Amino acid sequence: CASSARTETYEQYF.

This clone was detected once. The chain links TRBV4-2 to TRBJ2-1, with TRBD1 as a possible D gene (7 bases). The CDR3 has 16 residues. The germline V and J ends were trimmed by 0 bases and 3 bases, with 12 bases remaining between them. Per germline, CDR1 LGHNA and CDR2 YNFKEQ. CDR3 in DNA: TGTGCCAGCAGCCAAGATCGACAGGGACTCTACAATGAGCAGTTCTTC. It translates to CASSQDRQGLYNEQFF.

The chain employs TRBV5-4 and TRBJ1-2; 8 nucleotides match TRBD1. Germline values: CDR1 SGHNT, CDR2 YYREEE (reference sequence). The V segment lost 0 bases and the J segment 4 bases; nucleotides outside the gene matches: 8. The CDR3 sequence is 16 residues long. CDR3 nucleotide sequence: TGTGCCAGCAGCTTGGAGGCAGGGGGCGCGGCCTATGGCTACACCTTC. Its protein is CASSLEAGGAAYGYTF.

The chain is built from TRBV19 and TRBJ2-3, with D hard to call. V was pared by 4 bases and J by 0 bases, with 5 bases between. Per germline, CDR1 LNHDA and CDR2 SQIVND (reference sequence). The CDR3 is 13 residues long. The CDR3 region has the DNA TGTGCCAGTAGTAGTCCGAGCACAGATACGCAGTATTTT. The encoded protein is CASSSPSTDTQYF.

The count of this clone is one. The CDR3 DNA sequence: TGCGCCAGCAGCTTGCATGGCGGGAGGAGGGTTGGGGAGCAGTTCTTC. Its protein product is CASSLHGGRRVGEQFF. This chain connects TRBV5-1 to TRBJ2-1; 8 nucleotides align to TRBD2. CDR3 length: 16 amino acids. Germline V gives CDR1 SGHRS, CDR2 YFSETQ. With V trimmed by 1 base and J by 10 bases, 13 bases remained unmatched. The complete variable domain, with remaining parts taken from reference TRBV5-1 and TRBJ2-1, reads KAGVTQTPRYLIKTRGQQVTLSCSPISGHRSVSWYQQTPGQGLQFLFEYFSETQRNKGNFPGRFSGRQFSNSRSEMNVSTLELGDSALYLCASSLHGGRRVGEQFFGPGTRLTVL.

This CDR3 is CASRSGTALGGWPQYF. CDR3 coding DNA: TGTGCCAGCAGGTCCGGGACAGCCCTGGGGGGTTGGCCCCAGTACTTC. The chain joins TRBV2 to TRBJ2-5; D is possibly TRBD1 (7 bases). Looked up from germline, CDR1 is SNHLY and CDR2 is FYNNEI. This CDR3 is 16 amino acids long. V was trimmed by 6 bases and J by 9 bases, leaving 26 bases between them.

The V and J genes are TRBV4-1 and TRBJ1-6; D remains ambiguous. The V gene's germline CDR1 is MGHRA and CDR2 YSYEKL. The germline V and J ends were trimmed by 4 bases and 7 bases, with 8 bases remaining between them. This CDR3 comprises 13 residues. The CDR3 nucleotides are TGCGCCAGCAGCCCCACTGAGAATTCACCCCTCCACTTT. It is translated as CASSPTENSPLHF.

J is TRBJ2-1 and V is TRBV19, with 14 nucleotides matching TRBD2. Trimming at V came to 4 bases and at J to 8 bases, leaving 16 bases not matched to a gene. The CDR3 is made up of 19 amino acids. The germline V gene encodes CDR1 LNHDA and CDR2 SQIVND (reference sequence). The DNA of the CDR3 is TGTGCCAGTAGTAAGTCGGGGTTTGTAGGACTAGCGGGAGGCGATGAGCAGTTCTTC. Its translation is CASSKSGFVGLAGGDEQFF.

The J gene is TRBJ1-2, the V gene TRBV10-3; D is unresolved. The CDR3 has 13 amino acids. The germline V gene encodes CDR1 ENHRY and CDR2 SYGVKD. V lost 9 bases and J 6 bases, leaving 17 bases between the germline ends. CDR3 DNA sequence: TGTGCCATAAGAGGCGGGCAGCTTCATGGCTACACCTTC. Amino acids: CAIRGGQLHGYTF.

The J gene is TRBJ2-3, the V gene TRBV5-1; 9 bases fit TRBD2. The germline V gene has CDR1 SGHRS and CDR2 YFSETQ. CDR3 length: 15 amino acids. J lost 8 bases, V lost 4 bases, and 11 bases had no gene match. CDR3 sequence (DNA): TGCGCCAGCAGCGAAGGGGGCGCGGGAGGGAGTACGCAGTATTTT. Encoded protein: CASSEGGAGGSTQYF. Together with reference TRBV5-1 and TRBJ2-3, the CDR3 gives the full variable domain: KAGVTQTPRYLIKTRGQQVTLSCSPISGHRSVSWYQQTPGQGLQFLFEYFSETQRNKGNFPGRFSGRQFSNSRSEMNVSTLELGDSALYLCASSEGGAGGSTQYFGPGTRLTVL.

This rearrangement joins TRBV6-5 to TRBJ1-1, with a weak D call TRBD1 (5 bases). The germline V gene has CDR1 MNHEY and CDR2 SVGAGI. V was pared by 0 bases and J by 4 bases, with 12 bases between. CDR3 size: 15 residues. CDR3: CASSYSDTRLTEAFF. DNA for the CDR3: TGTGCCAGCAGTTACTCGGACACTCGACTCACTGAAGCTTTCTTT.

The chain uses TRBV5-5 and TRBJ2-2; the match to TRBD2 covers 7 bases. The CDR3 is made up of 15 amino acids. Germline trimming cut 4 bases from V and 1 base from J; bases unmatched to any gene: 4. Germline assignment: CDR1 SGHKS and CDR2 YYEKEE (reference sequence). CDR3 DNA sequence: TGTGCCAGCAGCGCCGGGACTATGAACACCGGGGAGCTGTTTTTT. Residues: CASSAGTMNTGELFF.

The table lists this clone with a count of one. The gene calls are TRBV6-1 and TRBJ2-5; TRBD1 matches 9 bases. The V gene's germline CDR1 is MNHNS and CDR2 SASEGT. Trimming cost V 4 bases and J 5 bases; bases outside gene matches: 5. The CDR3 totals 14 residues. In DNA form, the CDR3 reads TGTGCCAGCAGTGTCGACAGGGGGATGGAGACCCAGTACTTC. Translated, it gives CASSVDRGMETQYF.

This rearrangement joins TRBV28 to TRBJ1-4; TRBD1 matches 7 bases. The ends lost 10 bases at V and 6 bases at J; junction bases unmatched: 8. CDR1 MDHEN and CDR2 SYDVKM come from the germline V gene. The CDR3 consists of 13 residues. The CDR3 sequence is CATGGGVDEKLFF. As DNA, the CDR3 is TGTGCCACAGGGGGTGGGGTCGATGAAAAACTGTTTTTT. Variable domain in full (rest from reference TRBV28 and TRBJ1-4): DVKVTQSSRYLVKRTGEKVFLECVQDMDHENMFWYRQDPGLGLRLIYFSYDVKMKEKGDIPEGYSVSREKKERFSLILESASTNQTSMYLCATGGGVDEKLFFGSGTQLSVL.

J is TRBJ2-1 and V is TRBV29-1; D is possibly TRBD1 (5 bases). This CDR3 is 14 amino acids long. CDR1 SQVTM and CDR2 ANQGSEA come from the germline V gene. The germline V and J ends were trimmed by 3 bases and 7 bases, with 16 bases remaining between them. The CDR3 DNA reads as TGCAGCGTTGATAGGGCAGGGATGGTAAATGAGCAGTTCTTC. This gives the protein CSVDRAGMVNEQFF.

The chain carries TRBV5-4 and TRBJ2-6, with D maybe TRBD2 (5 bases). Per the germline V gene, CDR1 is SGHNT and CDR2 is YYREEE (reference sequence). V lost 0 bases to trimming and J lost 1 base, with 8 bases between them. CDR3 length: 16 residues. CDR3 DNA: TGTGCCAGCAGCTTGGGAGGGAAATCTGGGGCCAACGTCCTGACTTTC. Protein: CASSLGGKSGANVLTF.

The chain combines TRBV6-6 with TRBJ1-1; 9 nucleotides agree with TRBD1. The length of the CDR3 is 14 residues. CDR1 is MNHNY and CDR2 is SVGAGI in the germline V gene (reference sequence). V was pared by 4 bases and J by 10 bases, with 10 bases of the junction left unmatched. The chain's CDR3 is CASSSPGQGDSAFF. The DNA for the CDR3 is TGTGCCAGCAGTTCTCCGGGACAGGGAGACTCAGCTTTCTTT.